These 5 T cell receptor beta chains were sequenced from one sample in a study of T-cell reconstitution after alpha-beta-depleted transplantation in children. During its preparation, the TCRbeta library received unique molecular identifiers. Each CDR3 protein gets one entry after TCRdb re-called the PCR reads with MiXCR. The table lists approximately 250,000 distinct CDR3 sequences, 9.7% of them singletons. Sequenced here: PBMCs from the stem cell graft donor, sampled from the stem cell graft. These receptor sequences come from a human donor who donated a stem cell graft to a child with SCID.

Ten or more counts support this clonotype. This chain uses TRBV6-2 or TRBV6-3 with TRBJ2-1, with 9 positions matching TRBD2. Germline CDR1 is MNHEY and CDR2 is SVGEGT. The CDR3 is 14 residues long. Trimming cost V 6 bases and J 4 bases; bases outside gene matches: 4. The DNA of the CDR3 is TGTGCCAGCAGGAGCGGGGGGCTATACAATGAGCAGTTCTTC. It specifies CASRSGGLYNEQFF.

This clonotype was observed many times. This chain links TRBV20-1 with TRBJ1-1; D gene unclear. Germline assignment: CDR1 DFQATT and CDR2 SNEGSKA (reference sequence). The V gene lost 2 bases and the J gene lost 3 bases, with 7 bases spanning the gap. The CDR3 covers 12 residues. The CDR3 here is CSARSGYTEAFF. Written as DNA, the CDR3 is TGCAGTGCTAGATCTGGGTACACTGAAGCTTTCTTT.

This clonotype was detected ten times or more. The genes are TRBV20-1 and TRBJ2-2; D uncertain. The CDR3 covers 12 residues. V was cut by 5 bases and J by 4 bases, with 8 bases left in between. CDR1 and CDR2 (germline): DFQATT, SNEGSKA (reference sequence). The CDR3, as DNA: TGCAGTGCTCGTCGTGGCACCGGGGAGCTGTTTTTT. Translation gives CSARRGTGELFF.

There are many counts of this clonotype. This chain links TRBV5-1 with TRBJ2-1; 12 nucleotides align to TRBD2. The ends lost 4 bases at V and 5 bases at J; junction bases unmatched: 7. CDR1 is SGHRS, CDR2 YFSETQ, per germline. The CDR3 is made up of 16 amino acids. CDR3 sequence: CASSPLAGGPNNEQFF. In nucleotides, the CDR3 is TGCGCCAGCAGCCCTCTAGCGGGGGGGCCCAACAATGAGCAGTTCTTC.

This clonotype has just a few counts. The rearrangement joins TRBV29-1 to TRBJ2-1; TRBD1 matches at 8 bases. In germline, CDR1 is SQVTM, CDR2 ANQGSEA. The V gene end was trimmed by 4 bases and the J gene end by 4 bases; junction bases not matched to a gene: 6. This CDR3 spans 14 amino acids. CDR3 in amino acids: CSVVAGGPYNEQFF. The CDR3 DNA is TGCAGCGTTGTGGCAGGGGGCCCTTACAATGAGCAGTTCTTC.